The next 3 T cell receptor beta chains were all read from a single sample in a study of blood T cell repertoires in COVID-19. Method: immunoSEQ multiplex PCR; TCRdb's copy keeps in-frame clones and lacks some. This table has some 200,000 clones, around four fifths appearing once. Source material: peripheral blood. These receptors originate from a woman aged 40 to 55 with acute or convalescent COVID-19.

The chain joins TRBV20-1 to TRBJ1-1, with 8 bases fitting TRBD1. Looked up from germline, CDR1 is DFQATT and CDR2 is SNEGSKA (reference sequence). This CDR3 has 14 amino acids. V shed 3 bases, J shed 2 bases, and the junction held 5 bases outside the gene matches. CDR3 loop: CSASPTGGNTEAFF. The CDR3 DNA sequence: TGCAGTGCTAGTCCAACAGGGGGTAACACTGAAGCTTTCTTT.

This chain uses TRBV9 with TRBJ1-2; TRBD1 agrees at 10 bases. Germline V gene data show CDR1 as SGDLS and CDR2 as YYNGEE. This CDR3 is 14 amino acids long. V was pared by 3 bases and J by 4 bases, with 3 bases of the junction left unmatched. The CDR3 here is CASSGTGGSYGYTF. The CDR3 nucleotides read TGTGCCAGCAGCGGGACAGGGGGGTCCTATGGCTACACCTTC.

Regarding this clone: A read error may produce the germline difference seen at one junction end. The CDR3 DNA reads TGTGTCACCAGCAGAGCAGGGGATCGGCAGAATTCACCCCTCCACTTT. Translating it yields CVTSRAGDRQNSPLHF. The chain has TRBV15 and TRBJ1-6, with D possibly being TRBD1 (6 bases). The CDR3 length is 16 residues. Germline V gene lookup returns CDR1 LNHNV and CDR2 YYDKDF (reference sequence).